A single sample is the source of the 13 T cell receptor beta chains below, sequenced in a study of human T cells and chemical hapten exposure. The time point is: patch test 3, about 24 weeks after DPC sensitization. The treatment denotes: therapeutic diphenylcyclopropenone sensitization with weekly scalp DPC. TCRdb reanalysed the RACE reads using MiXCR and keeps one entry per CDR3 protein. In the table there are about 97,000 distinct CDR3 sequences, 27% of which are singletons. The material was whole blood, obtained in connection with sensitization to the hapten diphenylcyclopropenone (DPC). Receptors were obtained from a man aged 35 to 55 with alopecia areata. Some clones in this sample may be carry-over from other donors' samples.

The genes are TRBV20-1 and TRBJ1-1; TRBD1 might be the D (5 bases). The germline V gene has CDR1 DFQATT and CDR2 SNEGSKA (reference sequence). V lost 5 bases and J lost 1, with 11 bases in between. CDR3 length: 13 residues. CDR3 in amino acids: CSAPRDPNTEAFF. DNA for the CDR3: TGCAGTGCTCCACGGGACCCGAACACTGAAGCTTTCTTT.

The chain has TRBV29-1 and TRBJ2-1; TRBD1 or TRBD2 may be the D gene (5 bases each). This CDR3 is 13 amino acids long. Trimming pared 6 bases from V and 6 bases from J, leaving 15 bases between. Germline CDR1 SQVTM, CDR2 ANQGSEA. The CDR3 spells CSVPPPGTNEQFF. The CDR3 DNA reads as TGCAGCGTCCCACCTCCAGGGACCAATGAGCAGTTCTTC.

The chain has TRBV7-2 and TRBJ2-7; no clear D. Germline CDR1 SGHTA, CDR2 FQGNSA. V was trimmed by 2 bases and J by 2 bases, leaving 13 bases between them. The CDR3 runs to 15 residues. CDR3 amino acids: CASSLPARAAYEQYF. CDR3 nucleotide sequence: TGTGCCAGCAGCTTACCCGCGAGAGCAGCCTACGAGCAGTACTTC.

The chain has TRBV28 and TRBJ2-1; tentatively, D is TRBD2 (7 bases). CDR1 and CDR2 (germline): MDHEN, SYDVKM. V was clipped by 10 bases and J by 0 bases, with 16 bases between them. This CDR3 region has 15 residues. Here the CDR3 DNA reads TGTGCCACCGTGGGGGGCGGGAGCTCCTACAATGAGCAGTTCTTC. Amino acid sequence: CATVGGGSSYNEQFF.

Only a few counts were recorded for this clonotype. The chain recombines TRBV10-3 with TRBJ2-7, with D possibly TRBD2 on 5 matching bases. The germline V gene has CDR1 ENHRY and CDR2 SYGVKD. The CDR3 runs to 15 residues. V was shortened by 0 bases and J by 1 base, with 10 bases between the two germline ends. CDR3 in amino acids: CAISESTSVSYEQYF. Written as DNA, the CDR3 is TGTGCCATCAGTGAGTCTACTAGTGTGTCCTACGAGCAGTACTTC.

The V gene is TRBV11-3, the J gene TRBJ2-3; TRBD2 matches at 11 bases. The CDR3 consists of 16 residues. Losses at the gene ends were 3 bases for V and 5 bases for J; bases not matched to a gene: 7. Germline V gene sequence: CDR1 SGHNT, CDR2 YENEEA. DNA of the CDR3: TGTGCCAGCAGCTTGAGCCTAGCGGGAGGACAAGATACGCAGTATTTT. Translated, it gives CASSLSLAGGQDTQYF.

This chain links TRBV6-5 with TRBJ2-1; tentative D call: TRBD1 (6 bases). Between the trimmed V and J ends, which lost 7 bases and 6 bases, there was a span of 19 bases. Per germline, CDR1 MNHEY and CDR2 SVGAGI. This CDR3 has 15 amino acids. The CDR3 region has the DNA TGTGCCAGCAAAAAGAGGGGGACCCTCTCCAATGAGCAGTTCTTC. Translation: CASKKRGTLSNEQFF.

V is TRBV25-1 and J is TRBJ2-7; D possibly corresponds to TRBD2 (6 bases). CDR1 is MGHDK and CDR2 is SYGVNS in the germline V gene. V dropped 8 bases and J dropped 4 bases, with 15 bases sitting between them. This CDR3 comprises 13 residues. The CDR3 DNA reads TGTGCCAGCCGCCGGGACGGGACTTACGAGCAGTACTTC. This translates into CASRRDGTYEQYF.

V and J are TRBV12-3 or TRBV12-4 and TRBJ1-6; 7 bases agree with TRBD1. The CDR3 consists of 15 residues. J was trimmed by 7 bases and V by 3 bases; bases with no gene match: 6. The CDR3 nucleotides read TGTGCCAGCAGTTTTCGTGGGACAGAGAATTCACCCCTCCACTTT. It yields the protein CASSFRGTENSPLHF.

The chain is built from TRBV9 and TRBJ2-6, with a possible D match to TRBD1 (6 bases). Trimming stripped 4 bases from V and 0 bases from J, with 14 bases between. CDR1 and CDR2 (germline): SGDLS, YYNGEE. The CDR3 runs to 17 residues. CDR3 DNA sequence: TGTGCCAGCAGCAAACAGGGCTTAAGCTCTGGGGCCAACGTCCTGACTTTC. Protein sequence: CASSKQGLSSGANVLTF. The full variable domain, in which reference TRBV9 and TRBJ2-6 provide the parts outside the CDR3, is DSGVTQTPKHLITATGQRVTLRCSPRSGDLSVYWYQQSLDQGLQFLIQYYNGEERAKGNILERFSAQQFPDLHSELNLSSLELGDSALYFCASSKQGLSSGANVLTFGAGSRLTVL.

The rearrangement links TRBV2 to TRBJ2-3, with D perhaps TRBD2 (6 bases). The CDR3 spans 17 residues. Trimming stripped 2 bases from V and 9 bases from J, with 24 bases between. Germline assignment: CDR1 SNHLY and CDR2 FYNNEI. The CDR3 region has the DNA TGTGCCAGCAGTGAATGGGTAGCGGAAACTACACCCACAACGCAGTATTTT. It is translated as CASSEWVAETTPTTQYF.

This clonotype was detected only a few times. The chain uses TRBV6-6 and TRBJ2-7, with no clear D. This CDR3 contains 14 residues. Trimming removed 5 bases from V and 2 bases from J, with 13 bases in between. Germline V gene data show CDR1 as MNHNY and CDR2 as SVGAGI (reference sequence). The CDR3 loop reads CASSPPADPYEQYF. The DNA of the CDR3 is TGTGCCAGCAGTCCCCCCGCGGATCCCTACGAGCAGTACTTC.

In this sample, this clonotype turned up a few times. V is TRBV6-2 or TRBV6-3 and J is TRBJ2-2; D tentatively fits TRBD1 or TRBD2 (5 bases each). There are 13 residues in the CDR3. CDR1 and CDR2 (germline): MNHEY, SVGEGT. Trimming removed 4 bases at V and 4 bases at J, with 7 bases between. CDR3 loop: CASSSGRTGELFF. The CDR3 DNA is TGTGCCAGCAGTTCGGGACGCACCGGGGAGCTGTTTTTT.